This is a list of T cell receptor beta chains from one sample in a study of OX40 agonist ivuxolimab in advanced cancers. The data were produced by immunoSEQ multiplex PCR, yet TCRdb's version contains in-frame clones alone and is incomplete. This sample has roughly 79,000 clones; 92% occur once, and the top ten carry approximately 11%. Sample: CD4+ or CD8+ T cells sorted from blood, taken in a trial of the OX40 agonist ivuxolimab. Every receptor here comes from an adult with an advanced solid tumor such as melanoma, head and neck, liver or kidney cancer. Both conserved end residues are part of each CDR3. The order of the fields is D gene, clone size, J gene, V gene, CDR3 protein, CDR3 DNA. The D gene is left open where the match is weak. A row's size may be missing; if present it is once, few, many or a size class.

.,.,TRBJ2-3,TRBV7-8,CASSLAYRKKGESDTQYF,TGTGCCAGCAGCTTAGCGTACCGGAAAAAGGGGGAATCAGATACGCAGTATTTT
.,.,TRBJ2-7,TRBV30,CAWSVDSYEQYF,TGTGCCTGGAGTGTAGATTCCTACGAGCAGTACTTC
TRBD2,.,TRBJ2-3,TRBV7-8,CASSLAPPGGFTDTQYF,TGTGCCAGCAGCTTAGCCCCCCCGGGGGGGTTCACAGATACGCAGTATTTT
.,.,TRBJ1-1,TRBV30,CAWSGSGSNTEAFF,TGTGCCTGGAGTGGTTCCGGGTCGAACACTGAAGCTTTCTTT
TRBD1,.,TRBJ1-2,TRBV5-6,CASSAYSGTALYGYTF,TGTGCCAGCAGCGCCTATTCCGGGACAGCTCTCTATGGCTACACCTTC
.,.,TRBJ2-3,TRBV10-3,CAISESWTNPRDTQYF,TGTGCCATCAGTGAGTCTTGGACGAACCCTAGGGATACGCAGTATTTT
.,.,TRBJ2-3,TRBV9,CASSLWDSTDTQYF,TGTGCCAGCAGCCTATGGGACAGCACAGATACGCAGTATTTT
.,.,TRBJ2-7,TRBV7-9,CASSLESWGEQYF,TGTGCCAGCAGCTTGGAGAGCTGGGGGGAGCAGTACTTC
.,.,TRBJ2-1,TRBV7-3,CASSSLVSNEQFF,TGTGCCAGCAGCTCCTTAGTGAGCAATGAGCAGTTCTTC
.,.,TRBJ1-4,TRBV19,CASKIRAQSPNEKLFF,TGTGCCTCTAAGATCAGGGCACAGAGCCCTAATGAAAAACTGTTTTTT
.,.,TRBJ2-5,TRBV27,CASSLLPPQVQETQYF,TGTGCCAGCAGTTTATTACCCCCCCAAGTTCAAGAGACCCAGTACTTC
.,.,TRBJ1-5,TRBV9,CASSQGSNQPQHF,TGTGCCAGCAGTCAAGGGAGCAATCAGCCCCAGCATTTT
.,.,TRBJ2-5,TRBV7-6,CASSPGTRATHTGTQYF,TGTGCCAGCAGCCCAGGGACCAGGGCGACGCACACGGGGACCCAGTACTTC
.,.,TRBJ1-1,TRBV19,CACSGDYTEAFF,TGTGCCTGTTCGGGGGATTACACTGAAGCTTTCTTT
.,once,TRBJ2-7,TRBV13,CASSFSDRYEQYF,TGTGCCAGCAGCTTCTCCGACAGGTACGAGCAGTACTTC
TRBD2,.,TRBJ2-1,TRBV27,CASSLPSGGAGNEQFF,TGTGCCAGCAGTCTCCCCAGCGGGGGGGCCGGGAATGAGCAGTTCTTC
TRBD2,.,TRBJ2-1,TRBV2,CASLNGLAGGNEQFF,TGTGCCAGCCTAAACGGACTAGCGGGGGGCAATGAGCAGTTCTTC
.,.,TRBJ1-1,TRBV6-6,CASSKGGNTEAFF,TGTGCCAGCAGTAAGGGGGGAAACACTGAAGCTTTCTTT
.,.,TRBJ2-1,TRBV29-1,CSADAGFFGNEQFF,TGCAGCGCCGACGCGGGGTTCTTCGGCAATGAGCAGTTCTTC
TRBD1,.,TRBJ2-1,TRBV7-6,CASSTTQGVDEQFF,TGTGCCAGCAGTACCACTCAGGGGGTCGATGAGCAGTTCTTC
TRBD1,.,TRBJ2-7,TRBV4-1,CASSRTPGTGIRNEQYF,TGCGCCAGCAGCCGAACGCCCGGGACAGGGATAAGGAACGAGCAGTACTTC
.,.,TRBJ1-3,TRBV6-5,CASRGVEGPGNTIYF,TGTGCCAGCAGGGGGGTTGAGGGACCGGGAAACACCATATATTTT
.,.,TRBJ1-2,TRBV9,CASSVEGNPLDGYTF,TGTGCCAGCAGCGTAGAAGGGAACCCACTGGATGGCTACACCTTC
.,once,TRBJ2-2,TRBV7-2,CASSFSSKPGQKNTGELFF,TGTGCCAGCAGCTTTTCGTCTAAACCGGGACAAAAGAACACCGGGGAGCTGTTTTTT
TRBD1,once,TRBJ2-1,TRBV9,CASSVGGGVIYNEQFF,TGTGCCAGCAGCGTAGGAGGGGGCGTCATCTACAATGAGCAGTTCTTC
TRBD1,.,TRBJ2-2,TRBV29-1,CSVYPGDRGITGELFF,TGCAGCGTTTATCCCGGGGACAGGGGGATAACCGGGGAGCTGTTTTTT
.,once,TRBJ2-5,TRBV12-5,CASGSPGSGETQYF,TGTGCTAGTGGTTCCCCGGGTTCAGGGGAGACCCAGTACTTC
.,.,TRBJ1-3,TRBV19,CASRWGDTIYF,TGTGCCAGCAGATGGGGAGACACCATATATTTT
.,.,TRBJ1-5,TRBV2,CASRTPGQPQHF,TGTGCCAGCAGGACCCCAGGGCAGCCCCAGCATTTT
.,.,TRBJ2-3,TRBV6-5,CASSSPSSTDTQYF,TGTGCCAGCAGTTCCCCATCTAGCACAGATACGCAGTATTTT
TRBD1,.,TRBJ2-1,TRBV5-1,CASSLRRQGSHEQFF,TGCGCCAGCAGCTTGCGGCGACAGGGGTCCCATGAGCAGTTCTTC
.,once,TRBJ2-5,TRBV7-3,CASSLAPDSQETQYF,TGTGCCAGCAGCTTGGCCCCAGACAGCCAAGAGACCCAGTACTTC